This TCR beta chain was recorded in a study of metastatic and nonmetastatic thyroid tumors. Findings of the study overall: Malignant thyroid tumors reportedly had TCR beta diversity that was significantly higher than in benign nodules, in blood and tumor.

TCRdb re-called the PCR reads with MiXCR. The table records about 11,000 clones, around 41% of them present only once. V lost 3 bases, J lost 7 bases, and 20 bases stayed unmatched. This CDR3 is 18 amino acids long. The germline V gene has CDR1 SGHAT and CDR2 FQNNGV. Thyroid surgery was preceded by no treatment in any patient. This clone was counted a few times. What it binds is not known. The chain carries TRBV11-2 and TRBJ1-1; the match to TRBD1 covers 7 bases. Sequenced: tumor tissue. This clonotype was obtained from a female donor with papillary thyroid cancer or a benign thyroid nodule (not recorded which). Some clones in this sample may be carry-over from other donors' samples. The chain's CDR3 is CASSLNARGAMARGEAFF. The CDR3 DNA sequence: TGTGCCAGCAGCTTGAACGCCAGGGGGGCGATGGCGAGAGGTGAAGCTTTCTTT.